These 29 T cell receptor beta chains were all obtained from the same sample, sequenced in a study of T cells after yellow fever vaccination. TCRdb redid the calling of the 5' RACE reads with MiXCR, one entry per CDR3 protein. Of under 400,000 distinct CDR3 sequences listed, around a tenth are singletons. This sample comprised PBMCs, obtained on the day of the first yellow fever vaccination. Source of these receptors: a man younger than 30 who received the YFV17D yellow fever vaccine.

This clonotype was seen a handful of times. CDR3 residues: CATSGLGLSSPDTQYF. CDR3 nucleotides: TGTGCCACCAGTGGCTTGGGACTGTCCTCTCCGGATACGCAGTATTTT. The rearrangement uses TRBV24-1 and TRBJ2-3; tentative D call: TRBD2 (6 bases). This CDR3 comprises 16 residues. Trimming took off 5 bases at V and 6 bases at J, with 20 bases between the two ends. From germline, CDR1 is KGHDR and CDR2 SFDVKD.

CDR3: CASSPTRLPYNEQFF. CDR3 DNA sequence: TGTGCCAGCAGCCCCACCAGGCTACCCTACAATGAGCAGTTCTTC. The chain recombines TRBV7-8 with TRBJ2-1; D unresolved. V lost 5 bases, J lost 2 bases, and 13 bases lay in between. Germline CDR1 SGHVS, CDR2 FQNEAQ. There are 15 residues in the CDR3.

This clonotype was detected only a few times. The V call is TRBV6-2 or TRBV6-3, the J call TRBJ1-1; TRBD1 is a possible D gene (5 bases). Trimming took 6 bases from V and 6 from J, leaving 26 bases between them. Germline lookup yields CDR1 MNHEY and CDR2 SVGEGT. The length of the CDR3 is 17 residues. In DNA form, the CDR3 reads TGTGCCAGCAGGTTACAGATCCGGGACCTTACTCGGGCTGAAGCTTTCTTT. It codes for CASRLQIRDLTRAEAFF.

This clonotype was counted only a few times. This chain connects TRBV14 to TRBJ1-1, with D uncertain. V was cut by 4 bases and J by 8 bases, with 14 bases left in between. This CDR3 has 13 residues. Germline V lookup: CDR1 SGHDN, CDR2 FVKESK. The CDR3 reads CASSLGSSLEAFF. CDR3 DNA sequence: TGTGCCAGCAGCCTGGGATCCTCTCTAGAAGCTTTCTTT.

The CDR3 sequence: CASSYDGPTYNEQFF. CDR3 nucleotides: TGTGCCAGCAGTTACGACGGGCCCACCTACAATGAGCAGTTCTTC. The V call is TRBV6-5, the J call TRBJ2-1; D gene unclear. Germline V gives CDR1 MNHEY, CDR2 SVGAGI. Trimming stripped 2 bases from V and 2 bases from J, with 10 bases between. The CDR3 consists of 15 residues.

A few counts support this clonotype. As DNA, the CDR3 is TGCGCCAGCAGCGCCCTGATCCTGGACTCCTACGAGCAGTACTTC. This encodes CASSALILDSYEQYF. V usage is TRBV10-2 and J usage is TRBJ2-7; D ambiguous. The V end lost 6 bases, the J end lost 0 bases, and 15 bases lay between the germline ends. The CDR3 totals 15 residues. Germline CDR1 is WSHSY and CDR2 is SAAADI.

This clonotype occurred a few times. The chain recombines TRBV5-1 with TRBJ2-4; 9 positions agree with TRBD1. Trimming at V came to 4 bases and at J to 2 bases, leaving 7 bases not matched to a gene. The CDR3 loop spans 16 amino acids. CDR1 is SGHRS and CDR2 is YFSETQ in the germline V gene. CDR3 protein: CASSPGQGPPKNIQYF. In nucleotides, the CDR3 is TGCGCCAGCAGCCCAGGACAGGGGCCTCCCAAAAACATTCAGTACTTC.

The J gene is TRBJ1-1, the V gene TRBV5-1; D possibly corresponds to TRBD1 (5 bases). The CDR3 has 15 residues. V lost 0 bases and J 6 bases, leaving 15 bases between the germline ends. CDR1 SGHRS and CDR2 YFSETQ come from the germline V gene. The CDR3 DNA follows: TGCGCCAGCAGCTTGGAAGGGGCCCGTGTGCCTGAAGCTTTCTTT. The encoded protein is CASSLEGARVPEAFF.

The chain carries TRBV19 and TRBJ2-5; 7 bases match TRBD2. Germline values: CDR1 LNHDA, CDR2 SQIVND (reference sequence). With V trimmed by 0 bases and J by 2 bases, 6 bases remained unmatched. CDR3 length equals 16 residues. The chain's CDR3 is CASSIEGWREQETQYF. The CDR3 DNA is TGTGCCAGTAGTATAGAAGGGTGGCGGGAGCAAGAGACCCAGTACTTC.

This clonotype came up a few times. The chain is built from TRBV7-8 and TRBJ2-7; TRBD1 or TRBD2 may be the D gene (7 bases each). Per germline, CDR1 SGHVS and CDR2 FQNEAQ. The CDR3 contains 15 residues. V lost 1 base and J 6 bases, leaving 16 bases between the germline ends. CDR3 bases: TGTGCCAGCAGCTTAGAGGGGGGGACAGTCGGCGAGCAGTACTTC. Translation: CASSLEGGTVGEQYF.

This clonotype was seen a few times. This sequence joins TRBV12-3 or TRBV12-4 and TRBJ2-1; a weak D match, TRBD2 (7 bases). The V and J ends lost 6 bases and 6 bases respectively, with 18 bases between them. This CDR3 comprises 15 residues. CDR3 DNA sequence: TGTGCCAGCAGCTGGACTAGGGGGGGGGGCAATGAGCAGTTCTTC. Translated, it gives CASSWTRGGGNEQFF.

This clonotype has just a few counts. The CDR3: CASSLEVSSPRAQYF. The CDR3 DNA follows: TGTGCCAGCAGCTTAGAGGTGTCTAGCCCCAGGGCCCAGTACTTC. J is TRBJ2-5 and V is TRBV7-2, with D possibly being TRBD1 or TRBD2 (5 bases each). The CDR3 loop spans 15 amino acids. Germline V lookup: CDR1 SGHTA, CDR2 FQGNSA. V was trimmed by 1 base and J by 9 bases, leaving 18 bases between them. The entire variable domain, with the rest obtained from reference TRBV7-2 and TRBJ2-5, is as follows: GAGVSQSPSNKVTEKGKDVELRCDPISGHTALYWYRQSLGQGLEFLIYFQGNSAPDKSGLPSDRFSAERTGGSVSTLTIQRTQQEDSAVYLCASSLEVSSPRAQYFGPGTRLLVL.

The chain uses TRBV3-1 and TRBJ2-5; TRBD1 is a possible D gene (6 bases). Germline values: CDR1 LGHDT, CDR2 YNNKEL (reference sequence). V was shortened by 4 bases and J by 0 bases, with 9 bases between the two germline ends. The CDR3 runs to 14 residues. CDR3 residues: CASSPWTDQETQYF. The DNA of the CDR3 is TGTGCCAGCAGCCCTTGGACAGACCAAGAGACCCAGTACTTC.

This clonotype was seen a few times. The chain is built from TRBV6-1 and TRBJ1-2; 10 positions match TRBD1. The ends lost 5 bases at V and 3 bases at J; junction bases unmatched: 6. The CDR3 is 15 residues long. Germline lookup yields CDR1 MNHNS and CDR2 SASEGT. CDR3 sequence (DNA): TGTGCCAGCAGTACCTCCGGGACAGGGGACTATGGCTACACCTTC. Protein sequence: CASSTSGTGDYGYTF.

This clonotype was counted only a few times. V gene TRBV7-2 combines with J gene TRBJ2-3; TRBD2 agrees at 9 bases. Losses at the gene ends were 4 bases for V and 1 base for J; bases not matched to a gene: 6. The length of the CDR3 is 16 residues. Germline lookup yields CDR1 SGHTA and CDR2 FQGNSA. The CDR3: CASSSRGGAGTDTQYF. CDR3 DNA sequence: TGTGCCAGCAGCTCCCGCGGGGGGGCGGGCACAGATACGCAGTATTTT.

This clonotype showed up many times. The chain couples TRBV4-3 to TRBJ2-5; TRBD2 aligns across 12 bases. Germline V CDR1 and CDR2: LGHNA, YSLEER. CDR3 size: 16 residues. The V gene end was trimmed by 0 bases and the J gene end by 4 bases; junction bases not matched to a gene: 3. CDR3: CASSQDPSGGAETQYF. Here the CDR3 DNA reads TGCGCCAGCAGCCAAGATCCTAGCGGGGGGGCAGAGACCCAGTACTTC.

The table lists this clonotype with a count of one. The rearrangement links TRBV3-1 to TRBJ1-2, with TRBD1 matching over 7 bases. The germline V gene encodes CDR1 LGHDT and CDR2 YNNKEL (reference sequence). CDR3 length: 16 residues. Trimming took 8 bases from V and 7 from J; bases not matched to a gene: 19. CDR3 DNA: TGTGCCAGCTACTTGGCGGGACAGCCGGAACGGGGTGGCTACACCTTC. Its translation: CASYLAGQPERGGYTF.

This chain joins TRBV7-6 and TRBJ2-7; no reliable D call. The CDR3 is made up of 16 amino acids. The V end lost 5 bases, the J end lost 5 bases, and 22 bases lay between the germline ends. Germline assignment: CDR1 SGHVS and CDR2 FNYEAQ. CDR3 loop: CASSPAPTSFTHEQYV. CDR3 DNA: TGTGCCAGCAGCCCGGCTCCTACCTCCTTTACCCACGAGCAGTACGTC.

This clonotype showed up many times. The rearrangement uses TRBV5-1 and TRBJ1-2, with D tentatively TRBD1 (5 bases). The germline V gene has CDR1 SGHRS and CDR2 YFSETQ. CDR3 size: 13 residues. Trimming took off 1 base at V and 4 bases at J, with 8 bases between the two ends. The CDR3 bases are TGCGCCAGCAGCTTGACCACAGGCTATGGCTACACCTTC. It translates to CASSLTTGYGYTF.

This clonotype was picked up a small number of times. The chain joins TRBV7-2 to TRBJ1-6, with TRBD1 matching over 7 bases. Germline lookup yields CDR1 SGHTA and CDR2 FQGNSA. V lost 4 bases to trimming and J lost 10 bases; unmatched junction nucleotides: 7. This CDR3 spans 14 amino acids. DNA for the CDR3: TGTGCCAGCAGCTCTAACAGGGGAGGATCACCCCTCCACTTT. Translation: CASSSNRGGSPLHF.

This clonotype was seen a few times. This chain connects TRBV29-1 to TRBJ2-1, with 7 bases fitting TRBD2. Germline trimming cut 7 bases from V and 10 bases from J; bases unmatched to any gene: 1. Looked up from germline, CDR1 is SQVTM and CDR2 is ANQGSEA. The CDR3 consists of 9 residues. The CDR3 is CSGGGEQFF. The CDR3 nucleotides are TGCAGCGGCGGGGGAGAGCAGTTCTTC.

This clonotype was observed a handful of times. V usage is TRBV6-2 or TRBV6-3 and J usage is TRBJ2-7; the D is unclear. Trimming removed 2 bases from V and 4 bases from J, with 6 bases in between. This CDR3 has 12 residues. The germline V gene encodes CDR1 MNHEY and CDR2 SVGEGT. CDR3 DNA: TGTGCCAGCAGTTACGGCCAGTACGAGCAGTACTTC. Amino acid sequence: CASSYGQYEQYF.

The V gene is TRBV20-1, the J gene TRBJ1-1; D might be TRBD1 (6 bases). The CDR3 contains 11 residues. CDR1 and CDR2 (germline): DFQATT, SNEGSKA (reference sequence). Trimming removed 5 bases from V and 9 bases from J, with 13 bases in between. The CDR3 protein is CSARVGAQAFF. CDR3 coding DNA: TGCAGTGCTCGCGTGGGGGCCCAAGCTTTCTTT.

The table lists this clonotype with a few counts. The chain couples TRBV4-1 to TRBJ1-1; TRBD1 might be the D (5 bases). The CDR3 consists of 13 residues. Germline V gives CDR1 MGHRA, CDR2 YSYEKL. Deletions cut 3 bases from V and 11 bases from J, with 16 bases between. The CDR3 DNA reads TGCGCCAGCAGCCACCTTCAGGGAGTTGGGGCTTTCTTT. Residues: CASSHLQGVGAFF.

The rearrangement links TRBV4-2 to TRBJ2-4, with TRBD2 matching over 12 bases. CDR3 length: 21 amino acids. The V gene's germline CDR1 is LGHNA and CDR2 YNFKEQ. V trimming: 4 bases; J trimming: 0 bases; junction bases outside the gene matches: 16. This chain's CDR3 is CASSPTPRASGGVLAKNIQYF. CDR3 nucleotide sequence: TGTGCCAGCAGCCCCACCCCCCGGGCTAGCGGGGGGGTTCTAGCCAAAAACATTCAGTACTTC.

This clonotype was seen more than once but under ten times. The V call is TRBV5-1, the J call TRBJ2-7; no reliable D call. Germline values: CDR1 SGHRS, CDR2 YFSETQ. This CDR3 is built from 15 residues. Between the trimmed V and J ends, which lost 4 bases and 2 bases, there was a span of 16 bases. The CDR3 DNA follows: TGCGCCAGCAGCCTCGATCCGGGTTTTCCCTACGAGCAGTACGTC. Its protein product is CASSLDPGFPYEQYV.

This clonotype has only a few counts. The gene calls are TRBV30 and TRBJ2-5; the D gene is possibly TRBD2 (6 bases). Trimming took off 1 base at V and 2 bases at J, with 14 bases between the two ends. The CDR3 sequence is 15 residues long. The germline gives CDR1 GTSNPN, CDR2 SVGIG (reference sequence). The DNA for the CDR3 is TGTGCCTGGAGTGGATCAGCGGGCATACAAGAGACCCAGTACTTC. Amino acid sequence: CAWSGSAGIQETQYF.

This clonotype turned up a few times. This rearrangement joins TRBV12-3 or TRBV12-4 to TRBJ1-1, with a weak D call TRBD1 (5 bases). V gave up 7 bases and J gave up 5 bases, with 17 bases separating them. This CDR3 has 14 amino acids. The CDR3 here is CASTSHGGATEAFF. CDR3 nucleotides: TGTGCCAGCACATCCCACGGGGGTGCGACTGAAGCTTTCTTT.

The gene calls are TRBV23-1 and TRBJ1-4; the match to TRBD1 covers 10 bases. TRBV23-1 falls under the ORF class, with uncertain function. The CDR3 loop spans 15 amino acids. J was trimmed by 6 bases and V by 6 bases; bases with no gene match: 7. In nucleotides, the CDR3 is TGCGCCAGCAGGGCTGACAGGGGGCATTATGAAAAACTGTTTTTT. Amino acids: CASRADRGHYEKLFF.